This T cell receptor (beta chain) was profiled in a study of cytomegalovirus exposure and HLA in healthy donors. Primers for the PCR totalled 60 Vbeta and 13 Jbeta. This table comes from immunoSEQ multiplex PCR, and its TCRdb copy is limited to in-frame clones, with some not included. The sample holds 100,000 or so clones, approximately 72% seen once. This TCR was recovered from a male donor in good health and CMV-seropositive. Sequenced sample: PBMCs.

CDR3 sequence reads: CASTPLRARGTYNSPLHF. The CDR3 nucleotides are TGTGCCAGCACCCCACTTCGGGCCCGGGGAACTTATAATTCACCCCTCCACTTT. The chain employs TRBV28 and TRBJ1-6, with unresolved D. The V end was cut by 7 bases, the J end by 4 bases, with 23 bases between. The length of the CDR3 is 18 residues. Germline V CDR1 and CDR2: MDHEN, SYDVKM. Based on the CDR3 plus reference TRBV28 and TRBJ1-6, the full variable domain is DVKVTQSSRYLVKRTGEKVFLECVQDMDHENMFWYRQDPGLGLRLIYFSYDVKMKEKGDIPEGYSVSREKKERFSLILESASTNQTSMYLCASTPLRARGTYNSPLHFGNGTRLTVT.